The clone carrying this TCR beta chain was detected once. The source of the sample is a study of blood T cell repertoires in COVID-19. About the study: Specimens from acute and convalescent COVID-19 originated in the United States, Italy and Spain.

Original methodology: Counts of nucleated cells, estimated from reference gene primer amplification, were obtained. Produced via immunoSEQ multiplex PCR; TCRdb's table is partial and in-frame only. V and J calls and clone size are as listed in that table; D and trimming were resolved from the DNA. The repertoire includes a few hundred thousand clones, around four fifths of them detected once, and 2.5% to 3.5% sits in the top ten. Sequencing was done on a sample of peripheral blood. This TCR came from a man between 50 and 59 years old with active or convalescent COVID-19.

The CDR3 DNA reads as TGTGCCAGCACCGCCAGGGGGCAGGACCATTCACCCCTCCACTTT. Amino acid sequence: CASTARGQDHSPLHF. This sequence joins TRBV6-6 and TRBJ1-6, with 8 bases aligning to TRBD1. The germline V gene has CDR1 MNHNY and CDR2 SVGAGI (reference sequence). V was clipped by 7 bases and J by 8 bases; unmatched bases: 10. This CDR3 is 15 amino acids long.